What follows describes a single TCR beta chain. Its antigen is still unknown. The entry originates in a study of cytomegalovirus exposure and HLA in healthy donors. Study-level findings and limits: In a later analysis, parvovirus B19, influenza, CMV and Epstein-Barr virus appeared linked to several top co-occurrence clusters.

Germline values: CDR1 SQVTM, CDR2 ANQGSEA. The CDR3 extends over 14 amino acids. V lost 7 bases and J lost 0, with 15 bases in between. Use of 60 Vbeta and 13 Jbeta primers characterized the PCR. Some clones are missing from TCRdb's copy, which holds only in-frame ones; the method was immunoSEQ multiplex PCR. Seen here are just over 150,000 clones, under 85% observed once, and the top ten hold about 1.4%. Sequencing was done on a sample of PBMCs. This TCR came from a woman in her twenties or thirties in good health and CMV-seronegative. V usage is TRBV29-1 and J usage is TRBJ1-1, with a possible D match to TRBD1 (5 bases). CDR3 nucleotide sequence: TGCAGCGCCACACAGGTATACATGAACACTGAAGCTTTCTTT. The encoded protein is CSATQVYMNTEAFF. Combining the CDR3 with reference TRBV29-1 and TRBJ1-1 gives the whole variable domain SAVISQKPSRDICQRGTSLTIQCQVDSQVTMMFWYRQQPGQSLTLIATANQGSEATYESGFVIDKFPISRPNLTFSTLTVSNMSPEDSSIYLCSATQVYMNTEAFFGQGTRLTVV.